Sequencing of this T cell receptor beta chain was carried out in a study of T cell repertoires in cytomegalovirus infection. Study-wide context: Carrying CMV and the relevant HLA type showed in public TCR beta signatures. Overall study results and limits: Cumulated frequencies of public TCR beta families served to identify carriers of CMV plus the relevant HLA. HLA-C-restricted TCR beta clonotypes specific for CMV led the ex vivo response.

For this clonotype: Antigen specificity is unknown.

TCRdb independently ran MiXCR on the reads; one entry per CDR3 protein. The sample yields around 130,000 distinct CDR3 sequences, roughly a quarter seen once. The CDR3 is made up of 16 amino acids. Trimming took 3 bases from V and 3 from J, leaving 17 bases between them. Germline V lookup: CDR1 SGHVS, CDR2 FNYEAQ. The source is a human donor in good health (CMV status not recorded). Some clones in this sample may be carry-over from other donors' samples. This chain joins TRBV7-6 and TRBJ1-1, with D possibly matching TRBD1 (5 bases). The sample consisted of PBMCs, sequenced either directly or after in vitro stimulation (not recorded which). In DNA, the CDR3 is TGTGCCAGCAGCTTGGGGCAGGGTAAAGGAGACACTGAAGCTTTCTTT. Its protein is CASSLGQGKGDTEAFF. Filled out from reference TRBV7-6 and TRBJ1-1, the complete variable domain reads GAGVSQSPRYKVTKRGQDVALRCDPISGHVSLYWYRQALGQGPEFLTYFNYEAQQDKSGLPNDRFSAERPEGSISTLTIQRTEQRDSAMYRCASSLGQGKGDTEAFFGQGTRLTVV.